A single sample gave rise to the 3 T cell receptor beta chains below, sequenced in a study of blood T cell repertoires in COVID-19. Here immunoSEQ multiplex PCR was the method, and the copy in TCRdb shows in-frame clones only, minus some. Here the sample spans roughly 78,000 clones, approximately 80% being singletons. The sample taken for sequencing was peripheral blood. Receptors originate from a man aged 45 to 65 with COVID-19, enrolled during active disease.

The V call is TRBV4-3, the J call TRBJ2-1; D perhaps matches TRBD2 (6 bases). The length of the CDR3 is 13 residues. Germline CDR1 LGHNA, CDR2 YSLEER. V was trimmed by 3 bases and J by 8 bases, leaving 11 bases between them. CDR3 sequence reads: CASSHGTGDEQFF. As DNA, the CDR3 is TGCGCCAGCAGCCATGGGACGGGGGATGAGCAGTTCTTC.

This clone has just one count. This chain joins TRBV5-1 and TRBJ2-7, with 9 bases matching TRBD1. This CDR3 has 14 residues. Germline V gene data show CDR1 as SGHRS and CDR2 as YFSETQ. J gave up 5 bases and V 4 bases, and 7 bases lay outside the gene matches. CDR3 amino acids: CASSRGDRDNEQYF. The CDR3 DNA follows: TGCGCCAGCAGCCGTGGGGACAGGGACAACGAGCAGTACTTC.

The chain has TRBV2 and TRBJ1-3; D might be TRBD1 (5 bases). The V and J ends lost 8 bases and 6 bases respectively, with 11 bases between them. Germline lookup yields CDR1 SNHLY and CDR2 FYNNEI. The CDR3 loop spans 12 amino acids. CDR3 sequence reads: CASEQGVNTIYF. Written as DNA, the CDR3 is TGTGCCAGCGAGCAGGGTGTAAACACCATATATTTT.